Each of the 23 T cell receptor beta chains below was sequenced from the same sample in a study of PD-1 blockade in mismatch repair-deficient tumors. Profiling relied on immunoSEQ multiplex PCR, and the TCRdb table lists in-frame clones only, not all of them. This table holds around 50,000 clones, roughly 78% found once. The starting material was peripheral blood, obtained 4 weeks after starting pembrolizumab. These receptor sequences come from an adult with mismatch repair-deficient cancer.

A few counts support this clone. The junction departs from the called germline gene at one end, perhaps through a read error. The chain uses TRBV7-7 and TRBJ2-3; D not resolved. There are 13 residues in the CDR3. Germline V CDR1 and CDR2: SSHAT, FNYEAQ (reference sequence). The CDR3 loop is CASSLDQSDTQYF. Written as DNA, the CDR3 is TGTGCTAGCAGCTTAGACCAGTCAGATACGCAGTATTTT.

CDR3 nucleotide sequence: TGTGCCAGCAGTGAAACCACAGGGAGAGCTTTCTTT. Its protein product is CASSETTGRAFF. The chain combines TRBV2 with TRBJ1-1; possible D gene TRBD1, 6 bases. Trimming removed 2 bases at V and 10 bases at J, with 11 bases between. Germline lookup yields CDR1 SNHLY and CDR2 FYNNEI. This CDR3 is built from 12 residues.

The V gene is TRBV5-1, the J gene TRBJ1-1; 7 bases are a match to TRBD1. The CDR3 is 16 amino acids. V shed 4 bases, J shed 11 bases, and the junction held 20 bases outside the gene matches. Germline lookup yields CDR1 SGHRS and CDR2 YFSETQ. The chain's CDR3 is CASSDHPQGGGTGAFF. CDR3 DNA: TGCGCCAGCAGCGACCACCCACAGGGAGGGGGCACAGGGGCTTTCTTT.

The chain employs TRBV4-1 and TRBJ2-3; 8 bases are a match to TRBD2. Germline values: CDR1 MGHRA, CDR2 YSYEKL. J gave up 7 bases and V 4 bases, and 16 bases lay outside the gene matches. This CDR3 is 17 amino acids long. This chain's CDR3 is CASSPTPLAGGGNTQYF. DNA of the CDR3: TGCGCCAGCAGCCCAACCCCACTGGCGGGAGGTGGAAATACGCAGTATTTT.

The chain has TRBV6-5 and TRBJ2-7, with TRBD2 matching over 8 bases. The germline V gene encodes CDR1 MNHEY and CDR2 SVGAGI. The CDR3 is 16 residues long. V was pared by 4 bases and J by 4 bases, with 12 bases of the junction left unmatched. CDR3 protein: CASSSASGRAVYEQYF. CDR3 in DNA: TGTGCCAGCAGTTCCGCCTCCGGGAGGGCCGTGTACGAGCAGTACTTC.

The CDR3 bases are TGTGCTTCCCGACAGGGGGACCTTAGGTCCTACGAGCAGTACTTC. Protein: CASRQGDLRSYEQYF. The chain links TRBV12-5 to TRBJ2-7, with 9 bases fitting TRBD1. The CDR3 contains 15 residues. The ends lost 11 bases at V and 1 base at J; junction bases unmatched: 12. CDR1 and CDR2 (germline): LGHNT, FRNRAP.

As regards this clone: The junction departs from the called germline gene at one end, perhaps through a read error. V usage is TRBV7-8 and J usage is TRBJ2-1; 8 positions match TRBD2. Per germline, CDR1 SGHVS and CDR2 FQNEAQ. This CDR3 has 14 amino acids. The CDR3 sequence: CASSIAGPYNEQFF. In DNA, the CDR3 is TGTGCCAGCAGCATAGCGGGACCCTACAATGAGCAGTTCTTC.

This clone was seen a few times. V and J are TRBV7-9 and TRBJ1-1; D remains unclear. The germline CDR1 and CDR2 sequences are SEHNR and FQNEAQ (reference sequence). V was trimmed by 1 base and J by 4 bases, leaving 10 bases between them. CDR3 length: 14 residues. CDR3 sequence: CASSLEGIGTEAFF. DNA of the CDR3: TGTGCCAGCAGCTTAGAAGGGATCGGCACTGAAGCTTTCTTT.

V usage is TRBV5-4 and J usage is TRBJ2-5, with a tentative D call TRBD1 (6 bases). CDR1 and CDR2 from the germline V gene are SGHNT and YYREEE (reference sequence). The CDR3 is 15 residues long. Trimming took 0 bases from V and 3 from J, leaving 12 bases between them. CDR3 sequence (DNA): TGTGCCAGCAGCTTGGGACGTCGACAGGAAGAGACCCAGTACTTC. Its protein is CASSLGRRQEETQYF.

This clone was recorded only once. The chain couples TRBV27 to TRBJ2-1; 8 bases map to TRBD2. This CDR3 comprises 15 residues. V was clipped by 2 bases and J by 0 bases; unmatched bases: 0. Per germline, CDR1 MNHEY and CDR2 SMNVEV (reference sequence). In DNA form, the CDR3 reads TGTGCCAGCAGTTTAGCGGGGGGCTCCTACAATGAGCAGTTCTTC. It yields the protein CASSLAGGSYNEQFF.

The rearrangement uses TRBV7-8 and TRBJ2-7; D gene ambiguous. Germline-derived CDR1 and CDR2 are SGHVS and FQNEAQ. CDR3 length: 14 residues. V was shortened by 5 bases and J by 1 base, with 12 bases between the two germline ends. The CDR3 sequence: CASSLTGGSYEQYF. In nucleotides, the CDR3 is TGTGCCAGCAGCCTAACCGGCGGATCCTACGAGCAGTACTTC.

This clone was seen a single time. An end of the junction differs from the germline gene, which may be a read error. Other DNA sequences in this specimen translate into the identical CDR3. The chain has TRBV5-1 and TRBJ2-3; possibly TRBD2 for D (5 bases). CDR1 is SGHRS and CDR2 is YFSETQ in the germline V gene. The CDR3 is made up of 14 amino acids. CDR3 coding DNA: TGCGCCAGCAGCTTGTTGGGAGAGAAAGATACTCAGTATTTT. Residues: CASSLLGEKDTQYF. Full variable domain (remainder filled in from reference TRBV5-1 and TRBJ2-3): KAGVTQTPRYLIKTRGQQVTLSCSPISGHRSVSWYQQTPGQGLQFLFEYFSETQRNKGNFPGRFSGRQFSNSRSEMNVSTLELGDSALYLCASSLLGEKDTQYFGPGTRLTVL.

The CDR3 bases are TGTGCCATCAGTGACCCGGACCGGGGGGAAAAACTGTTTTTT. Its protein is CAISDPDRGEKLFF. This chain links TRBV10-3 with TRBJ1-4, with D perhaps matching TRBD1 (5 bases). The germline V gene encodes CDR1 ENHRY and CDR2 SYGVKD. With 3 bases removed from V and 8 bases from J, the gap between germline ends came to 13 bases. The CDR3 runs 14 residues.

J is TRBJ1-4 and V is TRBV11-3, with TRBD1 as a possible D gene (5 bases). V lost 8 bases and J 4 bases, leaving 11 bases between the germline ends. Per the germline V gene, CDR1 is SGHNT and CDR2 is YENEEA. CDR3 length equals 13 residues. The CDR3 bases are TGTGCCAGCGGGGCAACGTATAATGAAAAACTGTTTTTT. Residues: CASGATYNEKLFF.

The chain links TRBV19 to TRBJ2-1; TRBD2 aligns across 10 bases. The germline CDR1 and CDR2 sequences are LNHDA and SQIVND (reference sequence). CDR3 size: 16 residues. The trim removed 4 bases at V and 5 bases at J, leaving 8 bases unmatched. The CDR3 protein is CASSTASGRGNNEQFF. The CDR3 nucleotides are TGTGCCAGTAGTACGGCTAGCGGGAGAGGGAACAATGAGCAGTTCTTC.

J is TRBJ2-7 and V is TRBV29-1; a possible D gene is TRBD2 (6 bases). Trimming shortened V by 2 bases and J by 6 bases, and 11 bases separated the two germline ends. The CDR3 sequence is 12 residues long. In germline, CDR1 is SQVTM, CDR2 ANQGSEA. The CDR3 DNA reads TGCAGCGTTGAAAAGGGAGCGGGCGAGCAGTACTTC. This translates into CSVEKGAGEQYF.

A note on this clone: The same CDR3 also results from other DNA sequences found in this sample. The chain links TRBV7-9 to TRBJ2-2; 14 bases are shared with TRBD2. The V gene end was trimmed by 3 bases and the J gene end by 2 bases; junction bases not matched to a gene: 2. The CDR3 sequence is 17 residues long. Germline CDR1 SEHNR, CDR2 FQNEAQ (reference sequence). CDR3 region: CASSLGLAGANTGELFF. The CDR3 nucleotides read TGTGCCAGCAGCTTGGGACTAGCGGGAGCTAACACCGGGGAGCTGTTTTTT.

This clone was seen a few times. The chain combines TRBV27 with TRBJ2-7, with 10 bases matching TRBD2. The germline V gene encodes CDR1 MNHEY and CDR2 SMNVEV (reference sequence). There are 14 residues in the CDR3. Trimming took 5 bases from V and 3 from J; bases not matched to a gene: 4. CDR3: CASSLAGAGYEQYF. The CDR3 DNA reads TGTGCCAGCAGTCTAGCGGGAGCAGGCTACGAGCAGTACTTC.

CDR3 nucleotides: TGTGCCTGGAATCCCCCCAAGCCAGGGCGGCTTGAAGCTTTCTTT. Translated, it gives CAWNPPKPGRLEAFF. This sequence joins TRBV30 and TRBJ1-1; tentatively, D is TRBD1 (5 bases). CDR3 size: 15 residues. V was clipped by 4 bases and J by 7 bases, with 22 bases between them. Germline CDR1 reads GTSNPN; CDR2 reads SVGIG (reference sequence). Together with reference TRBV30 and TRBJ1-1, the CDR3 gives the full variable domain: SQTIHQWPATLVQPVGSPLSLECTVEGTSNPNLYWYRQAAGRGLQLLFYSVGIGQISSEVPQNLSASRPQDRQFILSSKKLLLSDSGFYLCAWNPPKPGRLEAFFGQGTRLTVV.

This chain joins TRBV7-8 and TRBJ2-1; a weak D match, TRBD1 (6 bases). The ends were cut back, 2 bases at V and 7 bases at J, with 15 bases in the middle. The CDR3 covers 15 residues. From germline, CDR1 is SGHVS and CDR2 FQNEAQ. The CDR3 sequence: CASSLRWERGNEQFF. The CDR3 region has the DNA TGTGCCAGCAGCTTAAGGTGGGAGAGGGGGAATGAGCAGTTCTTC. Full variable domain (outside the CDR3, taken from reference TRBV7-8 and TRBJ2-1): GAGVSQSPRYKVAKRGQDVALRCDPISGHVSLFWYQQALGQGPEFLTYFQNEAQLDKSGLPSDRFFAERPEGSVSTLKIQRTQQEDSAVYLCASSLRWERGNEQFFGPGTRLTVL.

This clone was seen a single time. The chain carries TRBV5-8 and TRBJ1-2; D remains unclear. Germline V gives CDR1 SGHTS, CDR2 YDEGEE. The CDR3 sequence is 12 residues long. Trimming shortened V by 1 base and J by 8 bases, and 9 bases separated the two germline ends. The CDR3 loop is CASSLFVAGYTF. The DNA of the CDR3 is TGTGCCAGCAGCTTGTTTGTTGCAGGCTACACCTTC.

The DNA of the CDR3 is TGTGCCAGCAGCCTACGACTAGCGGGAGGGCCAGACACCGGGGAGCTGTTTTTT. Translating it yields CASSLRLAGGPDTGELFF. V is TRBV11-2 and J is TRBJ2-2, with TRBD2 matching over 14 bases. Germline V lookup: CDR1 SGHAT, CDR2 FQNNGV. Trimming cost V 5 bases and J 3 bases; bases outside gene matches: 8. CDR3 length: 18 residues.

The gene calls are TRBV15 and TRBJ2-7, with D uncertain. CDR1 and CDR2 (germline): LNHNV, YYDKDF (reference sequence). The V gene lost 0 bases and the J gene lost 5 bases, with 5 bases spanning the gap. The CDR3 has 12 amino acids. The CDR3 DNA sequence: TGTGCCACCAGCAGAGATCTGGACGAGCAGTACTTC. This encodes CATSRDLDEQYF.